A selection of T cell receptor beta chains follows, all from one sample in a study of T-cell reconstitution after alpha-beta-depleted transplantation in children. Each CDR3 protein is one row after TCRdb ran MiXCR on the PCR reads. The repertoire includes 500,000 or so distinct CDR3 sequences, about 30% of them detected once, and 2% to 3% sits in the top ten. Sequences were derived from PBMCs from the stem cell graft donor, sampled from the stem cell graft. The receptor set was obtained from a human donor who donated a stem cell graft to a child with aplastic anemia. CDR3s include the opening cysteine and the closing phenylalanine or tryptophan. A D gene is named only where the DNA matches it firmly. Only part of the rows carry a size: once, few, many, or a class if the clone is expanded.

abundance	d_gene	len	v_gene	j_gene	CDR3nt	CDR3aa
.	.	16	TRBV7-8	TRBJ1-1	TGTGCCAGCAGCTATAGCTATGGGGGACTGAACACTGAAGCTTTCTTT	CASSYSYGGLNTEAFF
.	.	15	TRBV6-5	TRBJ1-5	TGTGCCAGCAATACTGGGGGGGGAAGCAATCAGCCCCAGCATTTT	CASNTGGGSNQPQHF
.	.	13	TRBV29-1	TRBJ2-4	TGCAGCGCCCGAGGGTTAGCCAAAAACATTCAGTACTTC	CSARGLAKNIQYF
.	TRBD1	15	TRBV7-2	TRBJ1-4	TGTGCCAGCAGCTTAGTATGGCAGGGGGGCGAAAAACTGTTTTTT	CASSLVWQGGEKLFF
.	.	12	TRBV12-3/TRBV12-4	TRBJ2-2	TGTGCCAGCGGCTTTGGTACCGGGGAGCTGTTTTTT	CASGFGTGELFF
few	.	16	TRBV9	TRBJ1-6	TGTGCCAGCAGCGTAGGACCCCCAGGGGTGAGTTCACCCCTCCACTTT	CASSVGPPGVSSPLHF
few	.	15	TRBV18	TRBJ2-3	TGTGCCAGCTCACCACTGGGCACCGTTGTTGACACGCAGTATTTT	CASSPLGTVVDTQYF
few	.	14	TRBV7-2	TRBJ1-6	TGTGCCAGCAGCTTAGTATTGGGCAATTCACCCCTCCACTTT	CASSLVLGNSPLHF
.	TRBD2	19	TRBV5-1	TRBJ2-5	TGCGCCAGCAGCTTGGCCCCTAGCGGGAGTTTAATTAGCCAAGAGACCCAGTACTTC	CASSLAPSGSLISQETQYF
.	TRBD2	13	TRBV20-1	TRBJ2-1	TGCAGTGCTAGAAGGTGGGAGGGCGGTGAGCAGTTCTTC	CSARRWEGGEQFF
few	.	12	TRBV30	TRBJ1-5	TGTGCCTGTGGACATGGCAATCAGCCCCAGCATTTT	CACGHGNQPQHF
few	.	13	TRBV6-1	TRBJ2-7	TGTGCCAGCAGTCGCCAAGGGAACTACGAGCAGTACTTC	CASSRQGNYEQYF
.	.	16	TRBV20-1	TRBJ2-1	TGCAGTGCTAGAGATCACTTGGGGGGAAGCTACAATGAGCAGTTCTTC	CSARDHLGGSYNEQFF
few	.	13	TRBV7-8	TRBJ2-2	TGTGCCAGCAGCCCAAAAAACACCGGGGAGCTGTTTTTT	CASSPKNTGELFF
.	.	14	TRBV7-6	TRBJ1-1	TGTGCCAGCAGCATCAGGGGATATAACACTGAAGCTTTCTTT	CASSIRGYNTEAFF
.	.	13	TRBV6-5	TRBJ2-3	TGTGCCAGCAGTTTCGCCGACAGGGATACGCAGTATTTT	CASSFADRDTQYF
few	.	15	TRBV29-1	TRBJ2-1	TGCAGCGTTGAAGGGAGGAAAGGTCGGGTGAATGAGCAGTTCTTC	CSVEGRKGRVNEQFF
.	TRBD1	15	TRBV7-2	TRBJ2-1	TGTGCCAGCAGCTCACAGGGGGCTATAAGAAATGAGCAGTTCTTC	CASSSQGAIRNEQFF
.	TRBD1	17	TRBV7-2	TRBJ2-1	TGTGCCAGCAGCCGCACGACAGGGCGAAACTCCTACAATGAGCAGTTCTTC	CASSRTTGRNSYNEQFF
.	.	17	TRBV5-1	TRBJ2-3	TGCGCCAGCAGCTTGGGTGCGGATCCTATCCTTGCAGATACGCAGTATTTT	CASSLGADPILADTQYF
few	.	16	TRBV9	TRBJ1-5	TGTGCCAGCAGCGTAGTTCCTCAGGTGGCCTATCAGCCCCAGCATTTT	CASSVVPQVAYQPQHF
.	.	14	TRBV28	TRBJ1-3	TGTGCCAGCAGTTTAACCATAACTGGAAACACCATATATTTT	CASSLTITGNTIYF
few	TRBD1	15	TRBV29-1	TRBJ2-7	TGCAGCGTTGAAGGGCCAGGACAGGGGAGATACGAGCAGTACTTC	CSVEGPGQGRYEQYF
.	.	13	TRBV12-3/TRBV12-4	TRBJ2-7	TGTGCCTCCGGGAAGGGGAGCTCCTACGAGCAGTACTTC	CASGKGSSYEQYF
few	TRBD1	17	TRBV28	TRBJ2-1	TGTGCCAGCAGTCAACTCTTCGGGACAGGGACCTACAATGAGCAGTTCTTC	CASSQLFGTGTYNEQFF
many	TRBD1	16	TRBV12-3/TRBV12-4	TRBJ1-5	TGTGCCAGCAGTTTACTGCCGACAGGGACCAATCAGCCCCAGCATTTT	CASSLLPTGTNQPQHF
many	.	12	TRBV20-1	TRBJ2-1	TGCAGTGCTAGAGTTACGGGGCTTGAGCAGTTCTTC	CSARVTGLEQFF
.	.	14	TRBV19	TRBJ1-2	TGTGCCAGTAGTATAGATCTTCGGGCATATGGCTACACCTTC	CASSIDLRAYGYTF
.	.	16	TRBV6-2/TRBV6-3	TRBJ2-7	TGTGCCAGCACTCAAGGGTTTCGGGACACTTCCTACGAGCAGTACTTC	CASTQGFRDTSYEQYF
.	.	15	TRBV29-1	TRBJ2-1	TGCAGCGTCGATAGGGGGCCTAGCGCGTACAATGAGCAGTTCTTT	CSVDRGPSAYNEQFF
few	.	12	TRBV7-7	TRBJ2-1	TGTGCCAGCAGCCTCACAGGGCAGGAGCAGTTCTTC	CASSLTGQEQFF
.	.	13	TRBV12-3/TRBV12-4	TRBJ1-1	TGTGCCAGCAGTAGGCTTACGGGAACTGAAGCTTTCTTT	CASSRLTGTEAFF
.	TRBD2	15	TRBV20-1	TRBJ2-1	TGCAGTGCGGCTAGCGGGAGGATCAGCTACAATGAGCAGTTCTTC	CSAASGRISYNEQFF
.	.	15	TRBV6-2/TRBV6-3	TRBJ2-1	TGTGCCAGCAGTTATCAGGGCGCAGGGTACAATGAGCAGTTCTTC	CASSYQGAGYNEQFF
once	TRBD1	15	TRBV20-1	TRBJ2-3	TGCAGTGCCCAACCGGGACAGGGAAACACAGATACGCAGTATTTT	CSAQPGQGNTDTQYF
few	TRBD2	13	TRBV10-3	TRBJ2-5	TGTGCCATCAGCGGGGGGTCCGGCGAGACCCAGTACTTC	CAISGGSGETQYF
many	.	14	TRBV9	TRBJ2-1	TGTGCCAGCAGCACCTACTCCTCTGGGCCTGAGCAGTTCTTC	CASSTYSSGPEQFF
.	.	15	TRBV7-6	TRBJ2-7	TGTGCCAGCAGCCCTAGGGGCGGAATTACCTACGAGCAGTACTTC	CASSPRGGITYEQYF
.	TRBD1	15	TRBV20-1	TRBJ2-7	TGCAGTGCTAGAGATGGGACAGGGGGCCCCCACGAGCAGTACTTC	CSARDGTGGPHEQYF
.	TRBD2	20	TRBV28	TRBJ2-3	TGTGCCAGCAGTTTAGGGCTCTCCCTACTTGCGGGAGGGCCCACAGATACGCAGTATTTT	CASSLGLSLLAGGPTDTQYF
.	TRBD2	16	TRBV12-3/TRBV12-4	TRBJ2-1	TGTGCCAGCAGCCCCGACTACCAGCGGGATATGAATGAGCAGTTCTTC	CASSPDYQRDMNEQFF
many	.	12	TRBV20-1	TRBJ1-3	TGCAGTGCTAGCCGAGGGGGAAACACCATATATTTT	CSASRGGNTIYF
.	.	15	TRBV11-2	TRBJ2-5	TGTGCCAGCAGCTTATTAGCGAGAGGGAGGGAGACCCAGTACTTC	CASSLLARGRETQYF
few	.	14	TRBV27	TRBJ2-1	TGTGCCAGCAGTTTAAATAGGGCCAGAAATGAGCAGTTCTTC	CASSLNRARNEQFF
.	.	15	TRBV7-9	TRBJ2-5	TGTGCCAGCAGCTTGATGGGGGGTTCCCAAGAGACCCAGTACTTC	CASSLMGGSQETQYF
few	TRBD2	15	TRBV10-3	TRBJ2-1	TGTGCCATCAGCCCCATGGCTAGCGGGATCAATGAGCAGTTCTTC	CAISPMASGINEQFF
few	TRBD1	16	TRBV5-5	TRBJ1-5	TGTGCCAGCAGCGGGCGACAGGGGGGAGGCAATCAGCCCCAGCATTTT	CASSGRQGGGNQPQHF
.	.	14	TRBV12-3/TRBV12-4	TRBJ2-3	TGTGCCAGCACCACCGAGACCTCTGGGGATACGCAGTATTTT	CASTTETSGDTQYF
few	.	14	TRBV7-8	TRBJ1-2	TGTGCCAGCAGCTTAGAGGGCTTCTCCTATGGCTACACCTTC	CASSLEGFSYGYTF
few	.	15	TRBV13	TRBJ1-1	TGTGCCAGCAGCCCCGGGCCAGGGTTCGTTCCTGAAGCTTTCTTT	CASSPGPGFVPEAFF
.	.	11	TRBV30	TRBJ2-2	TGTGCCTGGAGGGACTACGGGGAGCTGTTTTTT	CAWRDYGELFF
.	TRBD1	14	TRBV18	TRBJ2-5	TGTGCCAGCGCGAAGACAGGGCTAGGAGAGACCCAGTACTTC	CASAKTGLGETQYF
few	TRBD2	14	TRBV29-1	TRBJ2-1	TGCAGCGTGGATAGCGGGAGTAAACGGAATGAGCAGTTCTTC	CSVDSGSKRNEQFF
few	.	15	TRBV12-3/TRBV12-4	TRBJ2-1	TGTGCCAGCAGTTTAGAAGCGGCCTCCTACAATGAGCAGTTCTTC	CASSLEAASYNEQFF